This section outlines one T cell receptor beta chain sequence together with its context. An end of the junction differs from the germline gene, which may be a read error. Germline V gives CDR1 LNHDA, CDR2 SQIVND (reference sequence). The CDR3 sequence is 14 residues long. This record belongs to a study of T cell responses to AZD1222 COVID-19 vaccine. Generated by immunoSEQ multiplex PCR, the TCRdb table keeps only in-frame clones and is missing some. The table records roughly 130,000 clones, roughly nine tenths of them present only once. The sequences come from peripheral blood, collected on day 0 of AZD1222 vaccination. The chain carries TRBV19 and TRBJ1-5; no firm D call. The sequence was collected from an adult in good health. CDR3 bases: TGTGCCAGTACCCTAGCTGGAGGCAATCGGCCCCAGCATTTT. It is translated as CASTLAGGNRPQHF.